The 24 T cell receptor beta chains in this list originate from one sample, sequenced in a study of post-analysis software for immune sequencing data. Study-wide points: Five or six TRBV segments, TRBV5-6, TRBV5-1 and TRBV20-1 among them, were found more frequent in patients than controls.

Built from TCR beta cDNA, the libraries had unique molecular identifiers in them. One entry per CDR3 protein results from TCRdb running MiXCR on the PCR reads. The sample has 750,000 to 950,000 distinct CDR3 sequences, 46% seen once. No antigen has been assigned to these receptors. The material sequenced was blood. The receptors come from a girl aged 5 to 17 with multiple sclerosis.

The rearrangement links TRBV7-3 to TRBJ2-3; 10 positions match TRBD2. This CDR3 has 16 residues. V lost 5 bases to trimming and J lost 2 bases; unmatched junction nucleotides: 7. Per the germline V gene, CDR1 is SGHTA and CDR2 is FQGTGA. The CDR3 nucleotides read TGTGCCAGCAGCCCTAGCGGGGGTGAATACACAGATACGCAGTATTTT. Amino acid sequence: CASSPSGGEYTDTQYF. Full variable domain (rest looked up from reference TRBV7-3 and TRBJ2-3): GAGVSQTPSNKVTEKGKYVELRCDPISGHTALYWYRQSLGQGPEFLIYFQGTGAADDSGLPNDRFFAVRPEGSVSTLKIQRTERGDSAVYLCASSPSGGEYTDTQYFGPGTRLTVL.

This clonotype was counted between two and nine times. The genes are TRBV29-1 and TRBJ2-7, with TRBD1 identical over 7 bases. With 4 bases clipped from V and 3 bases from J, the junction kept 6 bases outside the gene matches. Germline V gives CDR1 SQVTM, CDR2 ANQGSEA. The CDR3 is 13 residues long. This chain's CDR3 is CSVGRAGGYEQYF. CDR3 DNA sequence: TGCAGCGTTGGTAGGGCAGGGGGCTACGAGCAGTACTTC.

This clonotype was seen only once. The chain has TRBV24-1 and TRBJ2-1; no firm D call. Germline-derived CDR1 and CDR2 are KGHDR and SFDVKD. The ends were cut back, 9 bases at V and 6 bases at J, with 14 bases in the middle. This CDR3 contains 13 residues. CDR3 region: CATEASVGNEQFF. The CDR3 coding sequence is TGTGCCACCGAGGCCTCCGTCGGCAATGAGCAGTTCTTC.

The chain joins TRBV10-3 to TRBJ2-1, with TRBD2 matching 14 bases. After removal of 4 bases from V and 5 bases from J, the junction contained 10 bases not matched to a gene. The CDR3 contains 18 residues. Germline V gene lookup returns CDR1 ENHRY and CDR2 SYGVKD. CDR3 coding DNA: TGTGCCATCAGTGGGAATACCGGACTAGCGGGAGGAAACAATGAGCAGTTCTTC. This gives the protein CAISGNTGLAGGNNEQFF.

This chain uses TRBV12-3 or TRBV12-4 with TRBJ1-1, with D perhaps TRBD1 (5 bases). V was cut by 4 bases and J by 6 bases, with 15 bases left in between. This CDR3 is 14 amino acids long. CDR3 amino acids: CASSSIVVGAEAFF. Written as DNA, the CDR3 is TGTGCCAGCAGTTCTATTGTAGTGGGGGCTGAAGCTTTCTTT.

The rearrangement joins TRBV29-1 to TRBJ1-2; D is uncertain. V lost 6 bases, J lost 2 bases, and 13 bases lay in between. CDR1 is SQVTM, CDR2 ANQGSEA, per germline. CDR3 size: 13 residues. CDR3 DNA sequence: TGCAGCGTCCAAGAGGGTATCAACTATGGCTACACCTTC. It codes for CSVQEGINYGYTF.

The V and J genes are TRBV3-1 and TRBJ2-1, with D unclear. V was clipped by 0 bases and J by 0 bases, with 12 bases between them. Germline V lookup: CDR1 LGHDT, CDR2 YNNKEL (reference sequence). The CDR3 totals 17 residues. CDR3 loop: CASSQDRGLSSYNEQFF. The CDR3 DNA is TGTGCCAGCAGCCAAGATCGTGGGCTTAGCTCCTACAATGAGCAGTTCTTC.

This chain uses TRBV24-1 with TRBJ2-1; no clear D gene. The CDR3 runs to 11 residues. Germline CDR1 is KGHDR and CDR2 is SFDVKD. The V and J ends lost 5 bases and 3 bases respectively, with 1 base between them. CDR3 loop: CATSVYNEQFF. In DNA form, the CDR3 reads TGTGCCACCAGTGTCTACAATGAGCAGTTCTTC.

The chain couples TRBV24-1 to TRBJ1-2; D ambiguous. V was cut by 3 bases and J by 4 bases, with 8 bases left in between. The length of the CDR3 is 13 residues. Per the germline V gene, CDR1 is KGHDR and CDR2 is SFDVKD. The CDR3 region is CATSDGAGYGYTF. The CDR3 bases are TGTGCCACCAGTGATGGTGCAGGCTATGGCTACACCTTC.

J is TRBJ2-7 and V is TRBV2; D gene uncertain. Germline V gene lookup returns CDR1 SNHLY and CDR2 FYNNEI. The CDR3 sequence is 13 residues long. Trimming shortened V by 1 base and J by 1 base, and 5 bases separated the two germline ends. The chain's CDR3 is CASSEVRSYEQYF. The CDR3 DNA is TGTGCCAGCAGTGAAGTACGGTCCTACGAGCAGTACTTC.

This chain connects TRBV20-1 to TRBJ2-2, with TRBD2 matching 9 bases. The CDR3 has 17 residues. The V gene end was trimmed by 0 bases and the J gene end by 8 bases; junction bases not matched to a gene: 13. Germline V gene data show CDR1 as DFQATT and CDR2 as SNEGSKA (reference sequence). The CDR3 reads CSARDRMTSGARGELFF. DNA for the CDR3: TGCAGTGCTAGAGATCGCATGACTAGCGGCGCGAGGGGGGAGCTGTTTTTT.

The genes are TRBV7-2 and TRBJ2-5; 12 bases fit TRBD1. The end of the DNA aligns better with TRBJ2-4, so the J call may be wrong. Per germline, CDR1 SGHTA and CDR2 FQGNSA. The CDR3 contains 17 residues. CDR3 DNA sequence: TGTGCCAGCAGCTTAAGGGGGACAGGGGGCCGTATGAACATTCAGTACTTC. Its protein is CASSLRGTGGRMNIQYF.

This chain links TRBV7-3 with TRBJ2-7, with 8 bases lining up with TRBD2. The last part of the DNA fits TRBJ2-5 better; the J call may be wrong. Germline assignment: CDR1 SGHTA and CDR2 FQGTGA. The CDR3 length is 13 residues. The CDR3 DNA reads as TGTGCCAGCAGCTCCAGCGGGGGCGAGACCCAGTACTTC. Its protein is CASSSSGGETQYF.

The chain couples TRBV29-1 to TRBJ1-1, with D perhaps matching TRBD1 (5 bases). The CDR3 spans 13 residues. The germline gives CDR1 SQVTM, CDR2 ANQGSEA. Trimming pared 7 bases from V and 5 bases from J, leaving 17 bases between. The CDR3 loop reads CSARDGLGTEAFF. Written as DNA, the CDR3 is TGCAGCGCTAGGGACGGTCTCGGGACTGAAGCTTTCTTT. Supplemented by reference TRBV29-1 and TRBJ1-1, the full variable domain reads SAVISQKPSRDICQRGTSLTIQCQVDSQVTMMFWYRQQPGQSLTLIATANQGSEATYESGFVIDKFPISRPNLTFSTLTVSNMSPEDSSIYLCSARDGLGTEAFFGQGTRLTVV.

This clonotype occurred once. Mismatch with germline at one junction end may stem from a read error. The chain joins TRBV7-3 to TRBJ2-5; possible D gene TRBD2, 5 bases. This CDR3 has 16 amino acids. Germline V gives CDR1 SGHTA, CDR2 FQGTGA. This CDR3 is CASSLSPASRKETRYF. Here the CDR3 DNA reads TGTGCCAGCAGCTTAAGCCCTGCTAGCAGGAAAGAGACCCGGTACTTC.

In its sample, this clonotype was seen a few times. The V and J genes are TRBV15 and TRBJ2-7, with D unresolved. The CDR3 extends over 14 amino acids. Germline loops: CDR1 LNHNV, CDR2 YYDKDF (reference sequence). V lost 5 bases and J lost 3, with 14 bases in between. The CDR3 bases are TGTGCCACCAGCCCCCTGGCCTTGAACTACGAGCAGTACTTC. Translating it yields CATSPLALNYEQYF.

This clonotype showed up just once. V gene TRBV30 combines with J gene TRBJ1-1; D is possibly TRBD1 (5 bases). Deletions cut 5 bases from V and 6 bases from J, with 10 bases between. CDR3 size: 11 residues. CDR1 is GTSNPN and CDR2 is SVGIG in the germline V gene (reference sequence). The CDR3 nucleotides read TGTGCCTGGGAGCGGGGGGCTGAAGCTTTCTTT. It yields the protein CAWERGAEAFF.

The chain carries TRBV20-1 and TRBJ2-3, with 10 positions matching TRBD2. CDR3 size: 15 residues. V was clipped by 7 bases and J by 2 bases; unmatched bases: 9. Germline assignment: CDR1 DFQATT and CDR2 SNEGSKA (reference sequence). The CDR3 is CSGWAGTSDTDTQYF. DNA for the CDR3: TGCAGTGGCTGGGCCGGGACTAGCGACACAGATACGCAGTATTTT.

This clonotype was detected a few times. This chain links TRBV20-1 with TRBJ2-1, with 9 bases lining up with TRBD1. The germline gives CDR1 DFQATT, CDR2 SNEGSKA (reference sequence). J gave up 8 bases and V 1 base, and 3 bases lay outside the gene matches. This CDR3 has 13 residues. CDR3 in DNA: TGCAGTGCTAGAGGGGACAGGGTGTATGAGCAGTTCTTC. This codes for CSARGDRVYEQFF.

For this clonotype: The CDR3 does not end in the conserved phenylalanine or tryptophan, so this is likely a read error. The chain couples TRBV7-2 to TRBJ2-7; D ambiguous. V was trimmed by 3 bases and J by 3 bases, leaving 15 bases between them. The CDR3 length is 15 residues. Germline assignment: CDR1 SGHTA and CDR2 FQGNSA. The CDR3: CASSLGWPQGYEQYL. The CDR3 DNA sequence: TGTGCCAGCAGCTTGGGGTGGCCCCAAGGCTACGAGCAGTACCTC.

The rearrangement joins TRBV28 to TRBJ2-3, with 7 bases identical to TRBD1. Germline V gene data show CDR1 as MDHEN and CDR2 as SYDVKM. The J segment lost 3 bases and the V segment lost 6 bases, leaving 9 bases of the junction unmatched. The CDR3 is 15 amino acids. The CDR3 nucleotides are TGTGCCAGCAGCGCACAGGGGACGGCGACAGATACGCAGTATTTT. Its protein is CASSAQGTATDTQYF.

The chain links TRBV27 to TRBJ1-5; a possible D gene is TRBD1 (5 bases). The germline V and J ends were trimmed by 4 bases and 4 bases, with 20 bases remaining between them. Germline loops: CDR1 MNHEY, CDR2 SMNVEV (reference sequence). The CDR3 length is 17 residues. The CDR3 DNA sequence: TGTGCCAGCAGTTCAATTCGATCGGGACCCCCTAATCAGCCCCAGCATTTT. Protein sequence: CASSSIRSGPPNQPQHF.

CDR3 in DNA: TGTGCCAGCAGCCAAGGAATCGGGACTAGCGGGAGGGGTGGTGAGGAGCAGTACTTC. Protein: CASSQGIGTSGRGGEEQYF. The chain recombines TRBV4-2 with TRBJ2-4; TRBD2 matches 16 bases. V trimming: 1 base; J trimming: 13 bases; junction bases outside the gene matches: 16. CDR1 is LGHNA, CDR2 YNFKEQ, per germline. The CDR3 length is 19 residues.

The chain recombines TRBV20-1 with TRBJ1-2; 9 bases are a match to TRBD1. CDR3 length: 15 residues. J lost 2 bases, V lost 1 base, and 5 bases had no gene match. Germline-derived CDR1 and CDR2 are DFQATT and SNEGSKA (reference sequence). CDR3 sequence: CSARAGTGPNYGYTF. The CDR3 bases are TGCAGTGCTAGAGCAGGGACAGGGCCCAACTATGGCTACACCTTC.